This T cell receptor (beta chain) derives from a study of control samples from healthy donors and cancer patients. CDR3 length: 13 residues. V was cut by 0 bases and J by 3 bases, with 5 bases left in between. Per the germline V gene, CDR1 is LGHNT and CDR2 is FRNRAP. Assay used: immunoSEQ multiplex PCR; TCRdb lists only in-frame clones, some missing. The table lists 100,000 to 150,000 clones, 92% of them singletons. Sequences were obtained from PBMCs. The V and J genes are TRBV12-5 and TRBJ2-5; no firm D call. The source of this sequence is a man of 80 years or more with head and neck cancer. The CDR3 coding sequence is TGTGCTAGTGGTTTGGTAGGAGAAGAGACCCAGTACTTC. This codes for CASGLVGEETQYF.